The 9 T cell receptor beta chains presented below share a single source sample, sequenced in a study of T-cell reconstitution after alpha-beta-depleted transplantation in children. Unique molecular identifiers were used to barcode this TCRbeta library. One entry per CDR3 protein, called by TCRdb with MiXCR from the PCR reads. The sample lists 500,000 to 650,000 distinct CDR3 sequences, around 10% occurring once. The source material was PBMCs, mostly from graft donor cells, sampled 180 days after TCRalphabeta/CD19-depleted stem cell transplant. These receptors were taken from a female patient between 2 and 15 years old who had a stem cell transplant for aplastic anemia, so the T cells may come from the graft donor.

This clonotype showed up just a few times. V gene TRBV14 combines with J gene TRBJ1-2, with 7 bases identical to TRBD1. CDR1 and CDR2 from the germline V gene are SGHDN and FVKESK. Trimming took 4 bases from V and 0 from J; bases not matched to a gene: 5. The CDR3 sequence is 15 residues long. The CDR3 coding sequence is TGTGCCAGCAGCCGGGGACAGCGTACTAACTATGGCTACACCTTC. This codes for CASSRGQRTNYGYTF.

With respect to this clonotype: Being one base from a much bigger clone, this may be a read error. This rearrangement joins TRBV12-3 or TRBV12-4 to TRBJ1-1, with 10 bases aligning to TRBD1. The CDR3 totals 13 residues. The V gene end was trimmed by 4 bases and the J gene end by 10 bases; junction bases not matched to a gene: 6. CDR3 coding DNA: TGTGCCAGCAGTTGGAGACAGGGGGCGGGAGCTTTCTTT. As protein: CASSWRQGAGAFF.

The rearrangement joins TRBV27 to TRBJ2-1; 15 bases fit TRBD2. Germline V gene data show CDR1 as MNHEY and CDR2 as SMNVEV (reference sequence). Unmatched junction bases numbered 5, after V lost 4 bases and J lost 7 bases. The CDR3 contains 16 residues. The CDR3 sequence: CASSSGLAGGGNEQFF. CDR3 DNA sequence: TGTGCCAGCAGTTCGGGACTAGCGGGAGGTGGAAATGAGCAGTTCTTC.

This clonotype was found a few times. The rearrangement links TRBV28 to TRBJ1-5, with D possibly being TRBD1 (6 bases). Trimming pared 3 bases from V and 1 base from J, leaving 22 bases between. Germline V gene sequence: CDR1 MDHEN, CDR2 SYDVKM. The CDR3 extends over 19 amino acids. DNA for the CDR3: TGTGCCAGCAGTTTGGGGATTGGGGGCTCTGGAGGGAGCAATCAGCCCCAGCATTTT. Its translation is CASSLGIGGSGGSNQPQHF.

This clonotype occurred a few times. V is TRBV28 and J is TRBJ2-5, with TRBD2 identical over 8 bases. CDR3 length: 16 residues. The J segment lost 3 bases and the V segment lost 5 bases, leaving 11 bases of the junction unmatched. CDR1 is MDHEN and CDR2 is SYDVKM in the germline V gene. The CDR3 loop reads CASSPPGGPTKETQYF. CDR3 in DNA: TGTGCCAGCAGTCCTCCGGGAGGGCCAACTAAAGAGACCCAGTACTTC.

This clonotype occurred a few times. The genes are TRBV6-1 and TRBJ2-3; D unclear. V gave up 6 bases and J gave up 1 base, with 11 bases separating them. This CDR3 has 14 residues. Germline values: CDR1 MNHNS, CDR2 SASEGT. CDR3 region: CASSPEWGTDTQYF. The CDR3 region has the DNA TGTGCCAGCAGCCCCGAGTGGGGCACAGATACGCAGTATTTT.

The count of this clonotype is one. J is TRBJ2-7 and V is TRBV7-2; TRBD2 agrees at 9 bases. The CDR3 extends over 12 amino acids. Germline trimming cut 4 bases from V and 7 bases from J; bases unmatched to any gene: 2. CDR1 and CDR2 (germline): SGHTA, FQGNSA. Here the CDR3 reads CASSSLAGEQYV. Written as DNA, the CDR3 is TGTGCCAGCAGCTCCCTAGCGGGAGAGCAGTACGTC.

The chain links TRBV20-1 to TRBJ1-3, with D tentatively TRBD1 (5 bases). Trimming stripped 0 bases from V and 2 bases from J, with 14 bases between. This CDR3 has 16 residues. The germline V gene has CDR1 DFQATT and CDR2 SNEGSKA (reference sequence). The CDR3 DNA is TGCAGTGCTAGAGATGGCGGGAAGGGACCTGGAAACACCATATATTTT. It codes for CSARDGGKGPGNTIYF.

This clonotype has more than one count but fewer than ten. The CDR3 DNA follows: TGTGCCAGCAGTCCTTCCCCCGGAGGGTCCTACAATGAGCAGTTCTTC. Amino acids: CASSPSPGGSYNEQFF. The rearrangement links TRBV12-3 or TRBV12-4 to TRBJ2-1, with D tentatively TRBD2 (6 bases). The CDR3 loop spans 16 amino acids. V was clipped by 5 bases and J by 1 base, with 15 bases between them.